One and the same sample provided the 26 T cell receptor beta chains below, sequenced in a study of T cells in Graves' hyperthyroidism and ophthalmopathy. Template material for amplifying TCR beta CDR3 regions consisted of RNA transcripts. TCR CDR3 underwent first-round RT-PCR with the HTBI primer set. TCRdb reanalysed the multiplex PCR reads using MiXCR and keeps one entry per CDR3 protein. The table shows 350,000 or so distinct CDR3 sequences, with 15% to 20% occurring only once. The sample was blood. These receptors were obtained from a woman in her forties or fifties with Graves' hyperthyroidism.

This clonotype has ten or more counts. CDR3 protein: CASSQEWTGAGNQPQHF. The CDR3 DNA reads as TGTGCCAGCAGCCAAGAGTGGACAGGGGCAGGGAATCAGCCCCAGCATTTT. This chain links TRBV3-1 with TRBJ1-5; TRBD1 agrees at 9 bases. Germline V gives CDR1 LGHDT, CDR2 YNNKEL (reference sequence). The CDR3 has 17 residues. Trimming removed 0 bases from V and 4 bases from J; junction bases left unmatched: 7.

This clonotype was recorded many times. Here the CDR3 reads CASSAIWGGLTDTQYF. CDR3 coding DNA: TGTGCCAGCAGTGCCATATGGGGGGGCCTCACAGATACGCAGTATTTT. The chain carries TRBV6-1 and TRBJ2-3; D may be TRBD2 (7 bases). The CDR3 is 16 amino acids. CDR1 is MNHNS, CDR2 SASEGT, per germline. With 4 bases removed from V and 2 bases from J, the gap between germline ends came to 16 bases.

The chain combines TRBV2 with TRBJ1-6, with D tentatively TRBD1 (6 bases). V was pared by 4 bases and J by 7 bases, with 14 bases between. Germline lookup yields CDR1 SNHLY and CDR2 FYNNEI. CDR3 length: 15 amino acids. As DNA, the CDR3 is TGTGCCAGCAGTGCGTGGGGGGCAGGGAATTCACCCCTCCACTTT. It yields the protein CASSAWGAGNSPLHF.

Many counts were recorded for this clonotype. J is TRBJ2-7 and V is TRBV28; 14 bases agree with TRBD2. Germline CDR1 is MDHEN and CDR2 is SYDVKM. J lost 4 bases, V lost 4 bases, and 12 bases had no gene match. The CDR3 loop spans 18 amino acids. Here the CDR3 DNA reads TGTGCCAGCAGTTCACCAGCGGGACTAGCGGGAGTGGTTTACGAGCAGTACTTC. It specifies CASSSPAGLAGVVYEQYF.

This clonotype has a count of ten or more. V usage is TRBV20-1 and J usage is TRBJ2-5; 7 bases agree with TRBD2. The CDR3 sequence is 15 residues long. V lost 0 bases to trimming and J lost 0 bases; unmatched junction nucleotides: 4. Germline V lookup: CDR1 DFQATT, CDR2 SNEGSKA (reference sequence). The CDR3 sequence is CSARETLANQETQYF. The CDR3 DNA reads TGCAGTGCTAGAGAGACACTAGCGAACCAAGAGACCCAGTACTTC.

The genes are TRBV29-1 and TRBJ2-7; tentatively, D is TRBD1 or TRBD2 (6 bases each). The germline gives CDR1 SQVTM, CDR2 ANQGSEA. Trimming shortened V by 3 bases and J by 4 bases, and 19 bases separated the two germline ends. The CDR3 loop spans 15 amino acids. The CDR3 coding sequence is TGCAGCGTTGATATCGTGGCGAGGGGGGAATACGAGCAGTACTTC. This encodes CSVDIVARGEYEQYF.

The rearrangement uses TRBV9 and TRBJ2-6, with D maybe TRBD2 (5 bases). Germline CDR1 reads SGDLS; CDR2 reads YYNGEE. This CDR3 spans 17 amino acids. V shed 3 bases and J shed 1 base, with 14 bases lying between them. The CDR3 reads CASSAMTGISGANVLTF. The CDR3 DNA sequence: TGTGCCAGCAGCGCTATGACGGGAATTTCTGGGGCCAACGTCCTGACTTTC. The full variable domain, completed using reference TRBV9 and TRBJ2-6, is DSGVTQTPKHLITATGQRVTLRCSPRSGDLSVYWYQQSLDQGLQFLIQYYNGEERAKGNILERFSAQQFPDLHSELNLSSLELGDSALYFCASSAMTGISGANVLTFGAGSRLTVL.

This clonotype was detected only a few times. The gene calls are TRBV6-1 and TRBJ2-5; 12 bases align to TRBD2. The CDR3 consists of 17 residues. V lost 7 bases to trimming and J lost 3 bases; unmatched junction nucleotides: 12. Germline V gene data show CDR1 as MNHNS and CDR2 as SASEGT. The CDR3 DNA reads TGTGCCAGCAAGGCGTCTAGCGGGGGGGCGCGGGAAGAGACCCAGTACTTC. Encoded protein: CASKASSGGAREETQYF.

The CDR3 loop reads CSARDPDRGGPYEQYF. For the CDR3, the DNA is TGCAGTGCTAGAGACCCGGACCGCGGCGGGCCCTACGAGCAGTACTTC. The chain joins TRBV20-1 to TRBJ2-7, with D possibly matching TRBD2 (5 bases). The CDR3 loop spans 16 amino acids. Trimming left V 0 bases short and J 2 bases short, with 17 bases between. The V gene's germline CDR1 is DFQATT and CDR2 SNEGSKA (reference sequence).

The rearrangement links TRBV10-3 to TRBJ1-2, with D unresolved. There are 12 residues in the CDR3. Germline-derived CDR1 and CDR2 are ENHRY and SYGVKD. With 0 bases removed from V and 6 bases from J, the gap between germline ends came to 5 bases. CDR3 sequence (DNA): TGTGCCATCAGTGAGTCTGTAGATGGCTACACCTTC. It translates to CAISESVDGYTF.

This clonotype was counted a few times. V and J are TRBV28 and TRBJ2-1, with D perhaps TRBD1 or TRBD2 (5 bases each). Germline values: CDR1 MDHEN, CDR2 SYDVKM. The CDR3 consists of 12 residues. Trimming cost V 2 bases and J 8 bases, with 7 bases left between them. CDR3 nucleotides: TGTGCCAGCAGTTTAATGGGGGATGAGCAGTTCTTC. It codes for CASSLMGDEQFF. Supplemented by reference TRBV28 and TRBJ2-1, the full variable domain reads DVKVTQSSRYLVKRTGEKVFLECVQDMDHENMFWYRQDPGLGLRLIYFSYDVKMKEKGDIPEGYSVSREKKERFSLILESASTNQTSMYLCASSLMGDEQFFGPGTRLTVL.

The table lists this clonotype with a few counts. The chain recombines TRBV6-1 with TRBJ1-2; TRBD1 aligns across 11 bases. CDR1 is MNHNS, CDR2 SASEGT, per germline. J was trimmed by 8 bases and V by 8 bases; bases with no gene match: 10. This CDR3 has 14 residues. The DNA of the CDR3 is TGTGCCAGCCGGGATCACGGGACAGGGGGAGGCTACACCTTC. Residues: CASRDHGTGGGYTF.

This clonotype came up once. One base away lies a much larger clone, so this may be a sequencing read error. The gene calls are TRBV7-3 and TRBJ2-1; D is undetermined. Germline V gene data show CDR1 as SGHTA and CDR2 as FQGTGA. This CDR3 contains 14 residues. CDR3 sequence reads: CGSSFTSRAAEQFF. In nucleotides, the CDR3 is TGTGGCAGCAGCTTCACGTCCCGGGCTGCGGAGCAGTTCTTC.

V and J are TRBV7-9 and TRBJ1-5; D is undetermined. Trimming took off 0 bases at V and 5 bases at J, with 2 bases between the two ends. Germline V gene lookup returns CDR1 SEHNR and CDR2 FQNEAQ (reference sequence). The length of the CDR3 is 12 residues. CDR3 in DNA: TGTGCCAGCAGCTTAGCGGATCAGCCCCAGCATTTT. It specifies CASSLADQPQHF.

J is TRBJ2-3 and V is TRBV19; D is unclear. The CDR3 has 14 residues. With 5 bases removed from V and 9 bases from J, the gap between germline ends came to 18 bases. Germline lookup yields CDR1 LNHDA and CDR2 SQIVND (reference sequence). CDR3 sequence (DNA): TGTGCCAGTAGTCCGCGGACCCCCTGGCACACGCAGTATTTT. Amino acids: CASSPRTPWHTQYF.

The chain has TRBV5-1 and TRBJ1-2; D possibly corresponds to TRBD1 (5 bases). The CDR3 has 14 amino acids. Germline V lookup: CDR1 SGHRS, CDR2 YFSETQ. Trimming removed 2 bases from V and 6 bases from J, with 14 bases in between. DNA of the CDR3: TGCGCCAGCAGCTTCGAACCGGGACCCCATGGCTACACCTTC. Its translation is CASSFEPGPHGYTF.

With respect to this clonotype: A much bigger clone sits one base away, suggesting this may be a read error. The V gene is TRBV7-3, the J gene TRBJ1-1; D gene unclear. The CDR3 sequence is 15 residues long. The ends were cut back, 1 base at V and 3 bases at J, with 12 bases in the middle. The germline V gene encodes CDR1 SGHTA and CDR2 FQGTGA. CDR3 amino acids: CASSLMALGYTEAFF. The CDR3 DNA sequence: TGTGCCAGCAGCTTAATGGCTTTGGGGTACACTGAAGCTTTCTTT.

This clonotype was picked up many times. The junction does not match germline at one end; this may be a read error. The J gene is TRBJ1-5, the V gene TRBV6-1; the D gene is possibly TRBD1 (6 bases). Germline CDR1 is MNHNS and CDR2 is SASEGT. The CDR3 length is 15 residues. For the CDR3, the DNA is TGTGCCAGCAGGGAAGGGGGGGATACAGGTCAGCCCCAGCATTTT. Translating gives CASREGGDTGQPQHF.

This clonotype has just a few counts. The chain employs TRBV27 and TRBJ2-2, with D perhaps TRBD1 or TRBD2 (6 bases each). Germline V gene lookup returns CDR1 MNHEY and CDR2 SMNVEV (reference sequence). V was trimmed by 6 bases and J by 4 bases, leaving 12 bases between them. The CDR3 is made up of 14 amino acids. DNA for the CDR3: TGTGCCAGCAGGAACGGGGGCAGCACCGGGGAGCTGTTTTTT. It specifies CASRNGGSTGELFF.

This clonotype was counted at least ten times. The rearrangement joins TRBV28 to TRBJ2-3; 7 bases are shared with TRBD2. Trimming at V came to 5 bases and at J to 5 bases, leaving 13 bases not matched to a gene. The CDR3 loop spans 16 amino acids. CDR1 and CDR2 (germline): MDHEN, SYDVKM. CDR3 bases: TGTGCCAGCAGTAATGCGGGAGCCGGGAAAGTAGATACGCAGTATTTT. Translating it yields CASSNAGAGKVDTQYF. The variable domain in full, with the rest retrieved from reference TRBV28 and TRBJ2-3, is DVKVTQSSRYLVKRTGEKVFLECVQDMDHENMFWYRQDPGLGLRLIYFSYDVKMKEKGDIPEGYSVSREKKERFSLILESASTNQTSMYLCASSNAGAGKVDTQYFGPGTRLTVL.

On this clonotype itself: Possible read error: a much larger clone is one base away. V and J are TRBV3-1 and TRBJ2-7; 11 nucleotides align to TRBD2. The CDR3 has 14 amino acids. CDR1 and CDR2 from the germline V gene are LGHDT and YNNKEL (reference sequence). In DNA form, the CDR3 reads TGTGCCAGCAGCCTTGGGACTAGCGGCTACGAGCAGCACTTC. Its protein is CASSLGTSGYEQHF.

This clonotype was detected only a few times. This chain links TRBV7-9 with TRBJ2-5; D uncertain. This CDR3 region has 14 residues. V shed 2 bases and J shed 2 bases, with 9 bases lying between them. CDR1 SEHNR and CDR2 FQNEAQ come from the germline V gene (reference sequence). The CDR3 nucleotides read TGTGCCAGCAGCTTACCACGTTTTCAAGAGACCCAGTACTTC. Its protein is CASSLPRFQETQYF.

CDR3 protein: CATRTGNTGELFF. The CDR3 region has the DNA TGTGCCACCCGGACAGGGAACACCGGGGAGCTGTTTTTT. V usage is TRBV28 and J usage is TRBJ2-2, with TRBD1 matching over 7 bases. The CDR3 contains 13 residues. CDR1 is MDHEN, CDR2 SYDVKM, per germline. The junction had 3 bases not matched to a gene; V was cut back by 10 bases and J by 1 base.

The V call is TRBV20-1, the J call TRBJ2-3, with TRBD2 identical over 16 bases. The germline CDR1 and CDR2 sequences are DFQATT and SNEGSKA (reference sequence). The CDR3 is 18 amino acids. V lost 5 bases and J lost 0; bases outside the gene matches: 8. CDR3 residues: CSAEGGTSGGASTDTQYF. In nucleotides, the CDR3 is TGCAGTGCTGAGGGGGGGACTAGCGGGGGGGCGAGCACAGATACGCAGTATTTT.

The CDR3 nucleotides are TGTGCCAGCAGCCCATGGGACAGGGGGGATGAGCAGTTCTTC. As protein: CASSPWDRGDEQFF. The chain is built from TRBV7-3 and TRBJ2-1, with 11 bases that match TRBD1. CDR1 and CDR2 from the germline V gene are SGHTA and FQGTGA. With V trimmed by 5 bases and J by 8 bases, 5 bases remained unmatched. The CDR3 extends over 14 amino acids.

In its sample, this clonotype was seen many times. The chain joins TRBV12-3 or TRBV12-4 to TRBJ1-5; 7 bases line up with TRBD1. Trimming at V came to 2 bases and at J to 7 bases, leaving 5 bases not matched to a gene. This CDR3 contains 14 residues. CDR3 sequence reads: CASSLIRGEQPQHF. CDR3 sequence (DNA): TGTGCCAGCAGTTTAATCAGGGGGGAACAGCCCCAGCATTTT.